This T cell receptor beta chain was sequenced in a study of shared T cell receptors in the human thymus. Produced via immunoSEQ multiplex PCR; TCRdb's table is partial and in-frame only. The sample records fewer than 700,000 clones, roughly 90% being singletons. The V and J ends lost 6 bases and 8 bases, in that order; junction bases with no gene match: 16. The CDR3 is 17 residues long. CDR1 and CDR2 (germline): MDHEN, SYDVKM. This sample also appeared in a second study, on human thymus T cells. This second study notes: Donation was from healthy Finnish infants who were having corrective surgery that addressed congenital heart defects. In corrective heart surgery, resections were taken, and these provided the thymus tissue. Thymic as well as blood repertoires seemed to favor certain V and J genes unevenly. Unrelated people showed highly overlapping thymic repertoires, related research reported.

The chain couples TRBV28 to TRBJ2-1, with 10 bases that match TRBD1. The specimen sequenced was thymocytes. The sequence derives from a boy under three years old with a congenital heart defect. The CDR3 DNA reads as TGTGCCAGCAGCAGAGGGTGTGGGACAGGGGTCGAGGATGAGCAGTTCTTC. Protein sequence: CASSRGCGTGVEDEQFF.